The rows below give T cell receptor beta chains drawn from one sample of a study of blood T cells in healthy people across ages. TCRdb reprocessed the 5' RACE reads with MiXCR, giving one entry per CDR3 protein. The profile shows hundreds of thousands of distinct CDR3 sequences, roughly three fifths of them singletons. What was sequenced was blood. The receptors were sampled from a man aged 40-55 years in good health. Each CDR3 is given with its conserved first and last residue. D genes are given only for firm matches. Size is stated for part of the rows, as once, few or many counts, or as a class when the clone is expanded.

size,D,J,V,CDR3,DNA
few,TRBD1,TRBJ2-1,TRBV5-1,CASSFGQGRNEQFF,TGCGCCAGCAGCTTTGGACAGGGTCGCAATGAGCAGTTCTTC
-,-,TRBJ1-2,TRBV10-3,CAISVTRQDSYGYTF,TGTGCCATCAGCGTCACACGACAGGATAGCTATGGCTACACCTTC
-,-,TRBJ2-7,TRBV25-1,CASSDPQTGYEQYF,TGTGCCAGCAGTGATCCACAAACAGGGTACGAGCAGTACTTC
few,-,TRBJ2-7,TRBV29-1,CSVIQEAYHEQYF,TGCAGCGTTATCCAGGAAGCTTACCACGAGCAGTACTTC
once,-,TRBJ1-3,TRBV7-2,CASSFRSRATGNTIYF,TGTGCCAGCAGCTTTCGCTCCCGAGCAACTGGAAACACCATATATTTT
-,TRBD1,TRBJ2-7,TRBV20-1,CSAPVPGQSHEQYF,TGCAGTGCGCCAGTCCCGGGACAGTCCCACGAGCAGTACTTC
-,TRBD2,TRBJ2-6,TRBV20-1,CSAAASGLSVSGANALTF,TGCAGTGCCGCAGCCTCAGGGTTATCGGTTAGCGGGGCCAACGCCCTGACTTTC
once,-,TRBJ2-1,TRBV28,CASSPGVRYNEQFF,TGTGCCAGCAGCCCAGGGGTCCGCTACAATGAGCAGTTCTTC
-,-,TRBJ2-3,TRBV20-1,CSARDYVDTQYF,TGCAGTGCTAGGGACTACGTAGATACGCAGTATTTT
-,TRBD2,TRBJ2-1,TRBV20-1,CSAPSGDYNEQFF,TGCAGTGCTCCTAGCGGGGACTACAATGAGCAGTTCTTC
many,TRBD1,TRBJ1-1,TRBV20-1,CSAQAKGAGTEAFF,TGCAGTGCGCAGGCAAAGGGGGCTGGGACTGAAGCTTTCTTT
-,-,TRBJ2-5,TRBV24-1,CATRSAGQETQYF,TGTGCCACCAGGAGCGCGGGCCAAGAGACCCAGTACTTC
-,-,TRBJ2-7,TRBV29-1,CSVEDLQYEQYF,TGCAGCGTTGAAGATCTTCAGTACGAGCAGTACTTC
-,-,TRBJ2-3,TRBV20-1,CSARVRDTQYF,TGCAGTGCTAGAGTGCGAGATACGCAGTATTTT
-,-,TRBJ2-3,TRBV10-3,CAISRGEDTQYF,TGTGCCATCAGTAGGGGGGAAGATACGCAGTATTTT
-,TRBD2,TRBJ2-1,TRBV10-1,CASSEQREGRRNEQFF,TGCGCCAGCAGTGAACAGCGGGAGGGCCGAAGGAATGAGCAGTTCTTC
-,TRBD1,TRBJ1-1,TRBV12-3/TRBV12-4,CASRQTGASNTEAFF,TGTGCCAGCAGACAAACAGGGGCCTCGAACACTGAAGCTTTCTTT
-,-,TRBJ2-7,TRBV20-1,CSARGAPRGEQYF,TGCAGTGCCCGAGGAGCCCCCCGGGGAGAGCAGTACTTC
-,TRBD1,TRBJ1-5,TRBV27,CASSTGGPQHF,TGTGCCAGCAGTACAGGGGGGCCCCAGCATTTT
-,-,TRBJ2-5,TRBV9,CASSVSPLEAETQYF,TGTGCCAGCAGCGTATCCCCCCTCGAGGCAGAGACCCAGTACTTC
-,TRBD1,TRBJ2-7,TRBV20-1,CSLPNRDRVGHEQYF,TGCAGTCTACCGAACCGGGACAGGGTCGGCCACGAGCAGTACTTC
-,-,TRBJ2-6,TRBV18,CASSTGTTGANVLTF,TGTGCCAGCTCAACCGGGACAACTGGGGCCAACGTCCTGACTTTC
-,TRBD1,TRBJ2-7,TRBV10-3,CAISEADRGSYEQYF,TGTGCCATCAGTGAAGCCGACAGGGGCTCCTACGAGCAGTACTTC
-,TRBD1,TRBJ2-5,TRBV7-3,CASSQGTGGQETQYF,TGTGCCAGCAGCCAGGGGACAGGGGGCCAAGAGACCCAGTACTTC
-,-,TRBJ1-5,TRBV6-5,CASRRMENQPQHF,TGTGCCAGCAGGAGGATGGAAAATCAGCCCCAGCATTTT
-,TRBD1,TRBJ2-6,TRBV28,CASSMGQGSGANVPTF,TGTGCCAGCAGTATGGGACAGGGATCCGGGGCCAACGTCCCGACTTTC
-,TRBD2,TRBJ2-5,TRBV14,CASSHSGGRETQYF,TGTGCCAGCAGCCACTCGGGAGGACGGGAGACCCAGTACTTC
-,-,TRBJ1-4,TRBV29-1,CSVSAQHNEKLFF,TGCAGCGTTTCAGCACAGCATAATGAAAAACTGTTTTTT
-,TRBD1,TRBJ2-5,TRBV11-3,CASSPSLGGGPDVETQYF,TGTGCCAGCAGCCCTTCCTTAGGGGGCGGACCAGATGTAGAGACCCAGTACTTC
-,TRBD2,TRBJ2-1,TRBV12-3/TRBV12-4,CASSQTSGSIDEQFF,TGTGCCAGCAGCCAGACTAGCGGGTCGATTGATGAGCAGTTCTTC
few,TRBD1,TRBJ2-1,TRBV7-2,CASSSRQGASSYNEQFF,TGTGCCAGCAGCTCCAGACAGGGGGCCAGCTCCTACAATGAGCAGTTCTTC
few,-,TRBJ2-4,TRBV15,CATSRDHPRGEQYF,TGTGCCACCAGCAGAGATCATCCAAGGGGAGAGCAGTACTTC
few,-,TRBJ2-1,TRBV5-1,CASSPPTIDNEQFF,TGCGCCAGCAGCCCCCCAACGATTGACAATGAGCAGTTCTTC
-,-,TRBJ2-1,TRBV24-1,CATSERSGGIINEQFF,TGTGCCACCAGTGAGCGGAGCGGCGGGATCATCAATGAGCAGTTCTTC
-,-,TRBJ2-5,TRBV4-2,CASSQEPGRGQYF,TGTGCCAGCAGCCAAGAACCAGGGAGGGGGCAGTACTTC
few,-,TRBJ1-4,TRBV4-3,CASSQEVGHRSGKLFF,TGCGCCAGCAGCCAAGAAGTGGGGCACCGGTCGGGAAAACTGTTTTTT
few,-,TRBJ1-4,TRBV9,CASSVGGGNEKLFF,TGTGCCAGCAGCGTAGGGGGCGGTAATGAAAAACTGTTTTTT
-,TRBD1,TRBJ2-2,TRBV15,CATSSRTGEKVTGELFF,TGTGCCACCAGCAGCCGGACAGGGGAGAAGGTCACCGGGGAGCTGTTTTTT
once,TRBD2,TRBJ2-7,TRBV30,CAWSDSAGVEQYF,TGTGCCTGGAGTGACTCTGCGGGGGTCGAGCAGTACTTC
-,-,TRBJ1-2,TRBV27,CASSLSRDGGYTF,TGTGCCAGCAGTTTATCCCGGGACGGTGGCTACACCTTC
-,TRBD1,TRBJ2-7,TRBV20-1,CSARRGEAGTGTNEQYF,TGCAGTGCCCGCCGTGGTGAAGCCGGGACAGGGACCAACGAGCAGTACTTC
few,-,TRBJ2-7,TRBV27,CASTLAGSHYEQYF,TGTGCCAGCACTCTCGCCGGGAGTCACTACGAGCAGTACTTC
-,TRBD1,TRBJ1-2,TRBV4-2,CACSEDRGLSGYTF,TGTGCCTGCAGCGAAGACAGGGGCCTGTCTGGCTACACCTTC
-,-,TRBJ1-5,TRBV12-3/TRBV12-4,CASSLLGRDQPLHF,TGTGCCAGCAGTCTCCTGGGCAGAGATCAGCCCCTGCATTTT
-,TRBD1,TRBJ2-1,TRBV12-3/TRBV12-4,CASRPISPGQGSSYNEQFF,TGTGCCAGCAGACCCATAAGCCCGGGACAGGGCAGCTCCTACAATGAGCAGTTCTTC
many,-,TRBJ2-5,TRBV7-3,CASSPEPGSQETQYF,TGTGCCAGCAGCCCCGAGCCTGGGAGTCAAGAGACCCAGTACTTC
-,-,TRBJ2-2,TRBV24-1,CATSDRLTQLGTGELFF,TGTGCCACCAGTGATCGCCTAACCCAGTTGGGCACCGGGGAGCTGTTTTTT
-,-,TRBJ1-2,TRBV6-5,CASSDGFLYGYTF,TGTGCCAGCAGCGATGGGTTCCTCTATGGCTACACCTTC
-,-,TRBJ2-7,TRBV27,CASSVNSRHEQYF,TGTGCCAGCAGTGTCAACAGCCGTCACGAGCAGTACTTC
-,-,TRBJ2-7,TRBV15,CATSRDSGIGEQYF,TGTGCCACCAGCAGAGATTCGGGGATCGGCGAGCAGTACTTC
few,-,TRBJ2-3,TRBV4-1,CASSQDLHTDTQYF,TGCGCCAGCAGCCAAGATCTCCACACAGATACGCAGTATTTT